This record covers a single T cell receptor (beta chain). Produced via immunoSEQ multiplex PCR; TCRdb's table is partial and in-frame only. Of 150,000 or so clones detected, approximately 81% appear once; the ten largest clones hold about 10%. This entry belongs to a study of cytomegalovirus exposure and HLA in healthy donors. These donors were members of the approximately 120-subject validation cohort, a group separate from the approximately 670-subject first cohort. This receptor was obtained from a man aged 30 to 39 in good health and CMV-seropositive. Sequencing input: PBMCs.

In DNA form, the CDR3 reads TGTGCCAGCAGCGTAGAGGGGAATGGCTACACCTTC. The encoded protein is CASSVEGNGYTF. The chain links TRBV9 to TRBJ1-2; D is perhaps TRBD1 (5 bases). The length of the CDR3 is 12 residues. Germline V CDR1 and CDR2: SGDLS, YYNGEE. Deletions cut 0 bases from V and 6 bases from J, with 6 bases between.